This is a list of T cell receptor beta chains from one sample in a study of cytomegalovirus exposure and HLA in healthy donors. Data came from immunoSEQ multiplex PCR; TCRdb stores just in-frame clones and leaves some out. The sample has 100,000 to 150,000 clones, over 75% seen once. Sequenced material: PBMCs. Source of these receptors: a male donor in good health and CMV-seropositive. The CDR3 runs from the conserved cysteine through the conserved F or W. D genes are given only for firm matches. The size entry is marked missing in some rows and otherwise reads once, few, many or a size class.

J	size	V	length	D	DNA	CDR3
TRBJ2-3	-	TRBV5-1	16	-	TGCGCCAGCAGCTTGTCTTCTGGGGTCGCGGGGTATACGCAGTATTTT	CASSLSSGVAGYTQYF
TRBJ2-5	-	TRBV28	15	-	TGTGCCAGCTTTGACCCAGGGGATCCGGGAGAGACCCAGTACTTC	CASFDPGDPGETQYF
TRBJ1-2	-	TRBV19	12	-	TGTGCCAGTAGCCTAGGGGGTTCTGGCTACACCTTC	CASSLGGSGYTF
TRBJ1-2	once	TRBV19	15	-	TGTGCCAGTAGTATAGAGGGCAGGATTAACTATGGCTACACCTTC	CASSIEGRINYGYTF
TRBJ1-1	once	TRBV5-1	14	-	TGCGCCAGCAGCTTGGACAGGTCCTACACTGAAGCTTTCTTT	CASSLDRSYTEAFF
TRBJ2-6	-	TRBV6-1	17	-	TGTGCCAGCAGTGAGGAGGGCTTTAGCTCTGGGGCCAACGTCCTGACTTTC	CASSEEGFSSGANVLTF
TRBJ2-3	-	TRBV28	23	TRBD1	TGTGCCAGCAGTTCGCATAACCCCGAGGGACAGGGACGGGTTAAGCCTAGCACAGATACGCAGTATTTT	CASSSHNPEGQGRVKPSTDTQYF
TRBJ1-2	-	TRBV5-1	14	TRBD1	TGCGCCAGCACCAAGGACAGGGGGCCGTATGGCTACACCTTC	CASTKDRGPYGYTF
TRBJ1-2	-	TRBV19	16	-	TGTGCCAGTAGTAGAAGACAGGCCGGCTCCGGCTATGGCTACACCTTC	CASSRRQAGSGYGYTF
TRBJ2-2	-	TRBV5-4	16	TRBD1	TGTGCCAGCAGCTCCCGGACAGGGTCTAACACCGGGGAGCTGTTTTTT	CASSSRTGSNTGELFF
TRBJ2-7	-	TRBV10-3	14	TRBD1	TGTGCCATCAGTGGAGGGACAGGGTACTACGAGCAGTACTTC	CAISGGTGYYEQYF
TRBJ2-7	-	TRBV10-3	20	-	TGTGCCATCAGTGAGTCGGGCTCGGATGGGGCCTACGCATACTCCTACGAGCAGTACTTC	CAISESGSDGAYAYSYEQYF
TRBJ2-5	-	TRBV14	15	-	TGTGCCAGCAGCCTCCTAGCGACTCGGAAAGAGACCCAGTACTTC	CASSLLATRKETQYF
TRBJ2-5	once	TRBV10-3	14	TRBD1	TGTGCCATCAGTGAGTTGGGACAGGCAGAGACCCAGTACTTC	CAISELGQAETQYF
TRBJ1-1	-	TRBV5-6	12	-	TGTGCCAGCAGCTTTATGAACACTGAAGCTTTCTTT	CASSFMNTEAFF
TRBJ1-2	-	TRBV28	12	-	TGTGCCAGCAACGGACTAAACTATGGCTACACCTTC	CASNGLNYGYTF
TRBJ2-5	-	TRBV11-2	16	-	TGTGCCAGCAGCCCTCGCGTGGCAGGGGCCAAAGAGACCCAGTACTTC	CASSPRVAGAKETQYF
TRBJ2-6	-	TRBV25-1	15	-	TGTGCCAGCAGTGTAAGTTCCTCTGGGGCCAACGGCCTGACTTTC	CASSVSSSGANGLTF
TRBJ2-7	-	TRBV7-9	14	-	TGTTCCAGCAGCTTCGGTCTCGGGGGCTACGAGCAGTACTTC	CSSSFGLGGYEQYF
TRBJ1-5	once	TRBV2	15	-	TGTGCCAGCACCTTGGGCGGGGGAAGCAATCAGCCCCAGCATTTT	CASTLGGGSNQPQHF
TRBJ1-2	-	TRBV29-1	9	-	TGCAGCGTTGATAATGGCTACACCTTC	CSVDNGYTF
TRBJ1-1	-	TRBV5-8	12	-	TGTGCCAGCAGGCCAACAGGGACTGAAGCTTTCTTT	CASRPTGTEAFF
TRBJ1-4	-	TRBV2	15	-	TGTGCCAGCAGTGATCCCTCTTCACAGGGTGGAAAACTGTTTTTT	CASSDPSSQGGKLFF
TRBJ2-7	few	TRBV10-3	18	TRBD2	TGTGCCATCAGTGAACTAGCGGGAGGAAGAAGGAGCTCCTACGAGCAGTACTTC	CAISELAGGRRSSYEQYF
TRBJ2-1	-	TRBV5-1	17	TRBD2	TGCGCCAGCAGCTGGGGACTAGCGGGGGGACTCTACAATGAGCAGTTCTTC	CASSWGLAGGLYNEQFF
TRBJ1-2	few	TRBV6-5	15	TRBD1	TGTGCCAGCAGTTACTCGGGAGACAGGGGAAATGGCTACACCTTC	CASSYSGDRGNGYTF
TRBJ1-1	-	TRBV30	13	-	TGTGCCTGGAGTAACAGTATAAACACTGAAGCTTTCTTT	CAWSNSINTEAFF
TRBJ2-1	-	TRBV5-5	16	TRBD1	TGTGCCAGCAGCTTGGGGACAGGACGAGCCTACAATGAGCAGTTCTTC	CASSLGTGRAYNEQFF
TRBJ2-7	-	TRBV4-1	18	TRBD2	TGCGCCAGCAGCCAAGCGTATACTAGCGGGAGTTTCCGAAGCGAGCAGTACTTC	CASSQAYTSGSFRSEQYF
TRBJ1-2	few	TRBV29-1	13	TRBD1	TGCAGCGGACGACAGGGGACAAACTATGGCTACACCTTC	CSGRQGTNYGYTF
TRBJ1-2	-	TRBV19	15	-	TGTGCCAGTAGTATCGGAGGAACCTCCGGTCAGGGCTACACCTTC	CASSIGGTSGQGYTF
TRBJ2-7	-	TRBV28	15	TRBD2	TGTGCCAGCACCTCGACTAATGGAGCGGGGAGCGAGCAGTACTTC	CASTSTNGAGSEQYF
TRBJ2-7	-	TRBV7-8	14	-	TGTGCCAGCAGCTTAGTACACCCCGAGGTCGAGCAGTACTTC	CASSLVHPEVEQYF
TRBJ2-3	-	TRBV29-1	12	-	TGCAGCGTTGTCGTCGCGGGGGATACGCAGTATTTT	CSVVVAGDTQYF
TRBJ1-1	-	TRBV5-6	14	TRBD1	TGTGCCAGCAGCTTGGGACAGGGGCAAACTGAAGCTTTCTTT	CASSLGQGQTEAFF